The 8 T cell receptor beta chains below all came from one sample that was sequenced in a study of blood T cell repertoires in COVID-19. Some clones are missing from TCRdb's copy, which holds only in-frame ones; the method was immunoSEQ multiplex PCR. The sample has roughly 240,000 clones, roughly 90% seen once; the top ten hold 2.6%. Input material: PBMCs or T cells enriched from blood (not recorded which). These receptors were taken from a woman aged 25 to 39 with acute COVID-19.

The chain combines TRBV27 with TRBJ2-7; TRBD1 aligns across 7 bases. CDR1 and CDR2 from the germline V gene are MNHEY and SMNVEV (reference sequence). The CDR3 is 13 residues long. Germline trimming cut 7 bases from V and 0 bases from J; bases unmatched to any gene: 3. The CDR3 nucleotides are TGTGCCAGCAAGGGGACAGTCTCCTACGAGCAGTACTTC. The encoded protein is CASKGTVSYEQYF.

This clone was seen a few times. The J gene is TRBJ1-4, the V gene TRBV15, with D uncertain. Germline V gene data show CDR1 as LNHNV and CDR2 as YYDKDF (reference sequence). Trimming left V 0 bases short and J 7 bases short, with 21 bases between. CDR3 length: 18 residues. The CDR3 sequence is CATSRDPRGIFVGEKLFF. Written as DNA, the CDR3 is TGTGCCACCAGCAGAGATCCAAGAGGGATATTTGTTGGTGAAAAACTGTTTTTT.

J is TRBJ1-2 and V is TRBV2; 7 bases line up with TRBD1. Germline V gene data show CDR1 as SNHLY and CDR2 as FYNNEI. After removal of 6 bases from V and 3 bases from J, the junction contained 7 bases not matched to a gene. The CDR3 is made up of 14 amino acids. The chain's CDR3 is CASSFNRGDYGYTF. DNA of the CDR3: TGTGCCAGCAGCTTCAACAGGGGAGACTATGGCTACACCTTC.

This clone occurred a few times. The V call is TRBV7-2, the J call TRBJ1-5; TRBD1 matches 10 bases. Germline assignment: CDR1 SGHTA and CDR2 FQGNSA. Losses at the gene ends were 5 bases for V and 2 bases for J; bases not matched to a gene: 12. The CDR3 covers 18 residues. The CDR3 here is CASSPMTGGRGGNQPQHF. The CDR3 DNA is TGTGCCAGCAGCCCTATGACAGGGGGCAGAGGTGGCAATCAGCCCCAGCATTTT.

CDR3 bases: TGCGCCAGCAGCCCGGAGCGGCCCCGGTACGAGCAGTACTTC. Protein sequence: CASSPERPRYEQYF. This chain connects TRBV5-1 to TRBJ2-7, with D possibly being TRBD2 (5 bases). V lost 4 bases and J 4 bases, leaving 15 bases between the germline ends. Germline CDR1 is SGHRS and CDR2 is YFSETQ. This CDR3 has 14 amino acids.

The CDR3 loop is CAWSVGSSYEQYF. The CDR3 DNA is TGTGCCTGGAGTGTCGGGAGCTCCTACGAGCAGTACTTC. V and J are TRBV30 and TRBJ2-7; perhaps TRBD2 as D (6 bases). Between the trimmed V and J ends, which lost 0 bases and 0 bases, there was a span of 6 bases. The length of the CDR3 is 13 residues. Germline-derived CDR1 and CDR2 are GTSNPN and SVGIG (reference sequence).

The chain employs TRBV4-2 and TRBJ1-1, with TRBD1 identical over 8 bases. The CDR3 contains 17 residues. Germline values: CDR1 LGHNA, CDR2 YNFKEQ. After removal of 0 bases from V and 0 bases from J, the junction contained 6 bases not matched to a gene. CDR3 sequence: CASSQDQGDRLNTEAFF. CDR3 sequence (DNA): TGTGCCAGCAGCCAAGATCAGGGGGACAGGTTGAACACTGAAGCTTTCTTT.

Written as DNA, the CDR3 is TGTGCCAGCAGAACCCGGGACAGCAGGACTGAAGCTTTCTTT. This encodes CASRTRDSRTEAFF. This sequence joins TRBV3-1 (or the pseudogene TRBV3-2) and TRBJ1-1; 7 bases fit TRBD1. The junction had 9 bases not matched to a gene; V was cut back by 6 bases and J by 5 bases. Per the germline V gene, CDR1 is LGHDT and CDR2 is YNNKEL (reference sequence). The CDR3 has 14 amino acids.